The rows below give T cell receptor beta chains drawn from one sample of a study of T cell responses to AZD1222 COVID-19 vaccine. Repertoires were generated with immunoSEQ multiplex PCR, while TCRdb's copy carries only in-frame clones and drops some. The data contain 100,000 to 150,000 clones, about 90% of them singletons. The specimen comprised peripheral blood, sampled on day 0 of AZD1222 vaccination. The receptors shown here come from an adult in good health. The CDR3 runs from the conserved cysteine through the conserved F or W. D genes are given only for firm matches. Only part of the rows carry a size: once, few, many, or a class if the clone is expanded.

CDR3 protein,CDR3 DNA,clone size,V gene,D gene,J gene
CASSFRRPGLAVKNIQYF,TGTGCCAGCAGCTTCCGCCGCCCGGGACTAGCGGTAAAAAACATTCAGTACTTC,.,TRBV7-8,TRBD2,TRBJ2-4
CARSTNSGPYEQYF,TGTGCCAGAAGTACCAACAGCGGCCCCTACGAGCAGTACTTC,few,TRBV28,.,TRBJ2-7
CASSFQGAGELFF,TGTGCCAGCAGTTTTCAGGGAGCCGGGGAGCTGTTTTTT,.,TRBV27,.,TRBJ2-2
CASSYLDPGELFF,TGTGCCAGCAGTTACCTTGATCCCGGGGAGCTGTTTTTT,.,TRBV6-5,.,TRBJ2-2
CASSIRHAGTSINEQYF,TGTGCCAGTAGTATACGACACGCCGGGACTAGCATCAACGAGCAGTACTTC,.,TRBV19,TRBD2,TRBJ2-7
CASSGNGQSTDTQYF,TGCGCCAGCAGCGGTAACGGACAGTCGACAGATACGCAGTATTTT,once,TRBV5-1,.,TRBJ2-3
CSVESESDFAPYEQYF,TGCAGCGTTGAGTCCGAGTCGGACTTCGCACCCTACGAGCAGTACTTC,.,TRBV29-1,.,TRBJ2-7
CASSFRDQMETQYF,TGTGCCAGCAGTTTCAGGGACCAAATGGAGACCCAGTACTTC,.,TRBV28,.,TRBJ2-5
CASSLALLGLAAPTPHNEQFF,TGTGCCAGCAGCTTAGCGTTATTGGGACTAGCGGCCCCCACCCCCCACAATGAGCAGTTCTTC,.,TRBV7-8,TRBD2,TRBJ2-1
CASSLFFGQGHGYTF,TGTGCCAGCAGTTTATTTTTTGGGCAGGGACATGGCTACACCTTC,.,TRBV27,.,TRBJ1-2
CASQLESGVPRELFF,TGTGCCAGTCAGTTAGAGTCGGGAGTGCCCCGGGAGCTGTTTTTT,.,TRBV6-6,.,TRBJ2-2
CASSAAFPNEQFF,TGCGCCAGCAGTGCGGCTTTCCCCAATGAGCAGTTCTTC,once,TRBV10-1,.,TRBJ2-1
CASSFTGGGEQYF,TGTGCCAGCAGTTTCACAGGGGGCGGTGAGCAGTACTTC,once,TRBV28,TRBD1,TRBJ2-7
CASGHGTGFYEQYF,TGTGCCAGTGGACACGGGACAGGGTTCTACGAGCAGTACTTC,.,TRBV19,TRBD1,TRBJ2-7
CASSLTGVNEQFF,TGTGCCAGCAGTTTAACCGGGGTTAATGAGCAGTTCTTC,once,TRBV12-3/TRBV12-4,.,TRBJ2-1
CASSFRGHSYF,TGTGCCAGCAGTTTCCGGGGACACTCGTACTTC,.,TRBV28,.,TRBJ2-7
CASSGARDTLNTEAFF,TGTGCCAGCAGTGGGGCCCGGGACACCCTGAACACTGAAGCTTTCTTT,.,TRBV2,.,TRBJ1-1
CASSSPAANYGYTF,TGTGCCAGCAGTTCCCCGGCGGCAAACTATGGCTACACCTTC,.,TRBV28,.,TRBJ1-2
CATSDVGQLHGYTF,TGTGCCACCAGTGATGTCGGGCAGCTCCATGGCTACACCTTC,.,TRBV24-1,.,TRBJ1-2
CASSDSLSGSDTQYF,TGTGCCAGCAGTGACTCCCTTAGCGGTTCAGATACGCAGTATTTT,few,TRBV6-4,.,TRBJ2-3
CASSPQRDRGLSDTQYF,TGTGCCAGCAGCCCACAGCGGGACAGGGGGCTATCAGATACGCAGTATTTT,.,TRBV21-1,.,TRBJ2-3
CASSLGPGAAYEQYF,TGTGCCAGCAGTTTGGGGCCCGGGGCTGCCTACGAGCAGTACTTC,.,TRBV27,.,TRBJ2-7
CASSSGLAGEFLYNEQFF,TGCGCCAGCAGCTCCGGACTAGCGGGAGAATTTTTGTACAATGAGCAGTTCTTC,.,TRBV5-1,TRBD2,TRBJ2-1
CASSQDRGSSSTDTQYF,TGCGCCAGCAGCCAAGATCGGGGCAGCTCTAGCACAGATACGCAGTATTTT,.,TRBV4-3,.,TRBJ2-3
CASSQVGNTEAFF,TGTGCCAGCAGCCAAGTAGGGAACACTGAAGCTTTCTTT,.,TRBV3-1/TRBV3-2,.,TRBJ1-1
CASAHSDSHNSPLHF,TGTGCTAGTGCTCATTCGGACAGTCATAATTCACCCCTCCACTTT,.,TRBV12-5,.,TRBJ1-6
CASSDSSTGELFF,TGTGCCAGCAGTGACTCATCCACCGGGGAGCTGTTTTTT,.,TRBV6-4,.,TRBJ2-2